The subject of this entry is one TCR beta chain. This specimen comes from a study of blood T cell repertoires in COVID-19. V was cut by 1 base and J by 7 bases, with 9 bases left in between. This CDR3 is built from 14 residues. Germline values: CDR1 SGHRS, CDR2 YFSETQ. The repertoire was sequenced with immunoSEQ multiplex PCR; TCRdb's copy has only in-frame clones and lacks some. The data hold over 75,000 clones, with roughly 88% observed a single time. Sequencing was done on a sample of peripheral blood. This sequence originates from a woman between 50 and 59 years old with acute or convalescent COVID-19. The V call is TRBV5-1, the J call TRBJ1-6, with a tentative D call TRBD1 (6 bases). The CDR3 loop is CASSLNRENSPLHF. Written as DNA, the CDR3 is TGCGCCAGCAGCTTGAACAGGGAGAATTCACCCCTCCACTTT. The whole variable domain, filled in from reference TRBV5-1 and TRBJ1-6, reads KAGVTQTPRYLIKTRGQQVTLSCSPISGHRSVSWYQQTPGQGLQFLFEYFSETQRNKGNFPGRFSGRQFSNSRSEMNVSTLELGDSALYLCASSLNRENSPLHFGNGTRLTVT.